This TCR beta chain was sequenced during a study of cytomegalovirus exposure and HLA in healthy donors. Study details: Among some 400 genotyped donors, around 82% fell in the Caucasian-associated ancestry cluster. General observations from the study: In a later analysis, common viral pathogens appeared linked to several of the most significant clusters.

CDR3 length: 12 amino acids. V gave up 5 bases and J gave up 6 bases, with 11 bases separating them. Germline V gene lookup returns CDR1 MNHEY and CDR2 SMNVEV (reference sequence). The PCR made use of 60 Vbeta and 13 Jbeta primers. Repertoires were generated with immunoSEQ multiplex PCR, while TCRdb's copy carries only in-frame clones and drops some. The table lists about 180,000 clones, 79% of them singletons. In regard to this clone: Antigen specificity is unknown.

The rearrangement joins TRBV27 to TRBJ2-7; D might be TRBD1 (6 bases). This TCR was sampled from a woman between 40 and 55 years old in good health and CMV-seronegative. Specimen: PBMCs. As DNA, the CDR3 is TGTGCCAGCAGTCCAGGGGCTCGCGAGCAGTACTTC. It specifies CASSPGAREQYF.